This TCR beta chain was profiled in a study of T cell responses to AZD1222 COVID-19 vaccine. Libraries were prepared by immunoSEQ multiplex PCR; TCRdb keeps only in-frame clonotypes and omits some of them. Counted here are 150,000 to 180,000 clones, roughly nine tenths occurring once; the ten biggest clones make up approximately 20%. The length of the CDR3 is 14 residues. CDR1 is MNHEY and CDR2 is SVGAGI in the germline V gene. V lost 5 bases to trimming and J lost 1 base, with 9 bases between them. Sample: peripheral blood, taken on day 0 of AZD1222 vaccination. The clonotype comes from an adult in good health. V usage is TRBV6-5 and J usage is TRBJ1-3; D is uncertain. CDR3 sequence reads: CASSQQRSGNTIYF. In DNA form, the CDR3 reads TGTGCCAGCAGTCAACAGCGTTCTGGAAACACCATATATTTT.